This note documents a single T cell receptor beta chain sequence. The record originates from a study of T-cell reconstitution after alpha-beta-depleted transplantation in children. This sample's TCRbeta library carried unique molecular identifier barcodes. TCRdb called the PCR reads again in MiXCR, with one record for every CDR3 protein. In the table there are about 540,000 distinct CDR3 sequences, around 17% of which are singletons. CDR1 MNHNS and CDR2 SASEGT come from the germline V gene. Between the trimmed V and J ends, which lost 5 bases and 0 bases, there was a span of 8 bases. The CDR3 is made up of 14 amino acids.

This material consisted of PBMCs from the stem cell graft donor, taken from the stem cell graft. The TCR was taken from a human donor who donated a stem cell graft to a child with acute lymphoblastic leukemia. The chain uses TRBV6-1 and TRBJ2-1; possibly TRBD2 for D (6 bases). The CDR3 here is CASSSGRSYNEQFF. CDR3 in DNA: TGTGCCAGCAGTAGCGGGCGCTCCTACAATGAGCAGTTCTTC.